These T cell receptor beta chains were read from a single sample in a study of neurological immune-mediated disorders. Each CDR3 protein is one row after TCRdb ran MiXCR on the 5' RACE reads. This sample carries about 46,000 distinct CDR3 sequences, around 1.9% of them seen once, and the ten largest clones take more than 2%. Sequenced material: PBMCs. The receptors stem from a woman aged 40 to 55 with multiple sclerosis. CDR3s include the opening cysteine and the closing phenylalanine or tryptophan. Each record gives: V gene, J gene, CDR3 protein.

v_gene: TRBV6-2/TRBV6-3; j_gene: TRBJ2-7; CDR3aa: CASSRPTSGDSYEQYF
v_gene: TRBV20-1; j_gene: TRBJ2-3; CDR3aa: CSARVPAAPTQYF
v_gene: TRBV5-1; j_gene: TRBJ1-1; CDR3aa: CASSLLRGEAFF
v_gene: TRBV6-6; j_gene: TRBJ2-7; CDR3aa: CASSYESSSYEQYF
v_gene: TRBV19; j_gene: TRBJ1-2; CDR3aa: CASSTGTGYGYTF
v_gene: TRBV7-8; j_gene: TRBJ2-1; CDR3aa: CASSLWTGNYNEQFF
v_gene: TRBV5-1; j_gene: TRBJ1-4; CDR3aa: CASSYRTAPTNEKLFF
v_gene: TRBV20-1; j_gene: TRBJ2-7; CDR3aa: CSARAGGGDEYF
v_gene: TRBV7-9; j_gene: TRBJ2-5; CDR3aa: CASSPGQTFQETQYF
v_gene: TRBV7-2; j_gene: TRBJ2-2; CDR3aa: CASSLVGTPSTPGELFF
v_gene: TRBV9; j_gene: TRBJ1-6; CDR3aa: CASSVNRDSPLHF
v_gene: TRBV20-1; j_gene: TRBJ2-1; CDR3aa: CSASPDRTYNEQFF
v_gene: TRBV2; j_gene: TRBJ1-2; CDR3aa: CASSATRGGYGYTF
v_gene: TRBV2; j_gene: TRBJ2-1; CDR3aa: CASSADTWWRNEQFF
v_gene: TRBV20-1; j_gene: TRBJ2-3; CDR3aa: CSASSTGAQYF
v_gene: TRBV5-1; j_gene: TRBJ2-5; CDR3aa: CASSPGQGQETQYF
v_gene: TRBV5-1; j_gene: TRBJ1-4; CDR3aa: CASSLEGATNEKLFF